This TCR beta chain was observed in a study of shared clonotypes between healthy human individuals. This CDR3 spans 15 amino acids. V lost 6 bases, J lost 2 bases, and 8 bases stayed unmatched. Germline-derived CDR1 and CDR2 are ENHRY and SYGVKD. Here immunoSEQ multiplex PCR was the method, and the copy in TCRdb shows in-frame clones only, minus some. The profile covers some 1.5 million clones, with around 98% appearing a single time and around 0.47% taken by the ten largest. Broader study findings: Rarefaction demonstrated incomplete sorted-subset sequencing despite large depth.

This clone has a single count. The antigen remains undetermined. The genes are TRBV10-3 and TRBJ2-7; 9 nucleotides match TRBD1. The clonotype comes from a man younger than 45 in good health. Sequenced input: naive CD4+ T cells sorted from blood. Subset reported: CD45RA+ positively selected. The CDR3 region is CAIRPGQGIAYEQYF. For the CDR3, the DNA is TGTGCCATCAGGCCGGGACAGGGTATCGCCTACGAGCAGTACTTC.